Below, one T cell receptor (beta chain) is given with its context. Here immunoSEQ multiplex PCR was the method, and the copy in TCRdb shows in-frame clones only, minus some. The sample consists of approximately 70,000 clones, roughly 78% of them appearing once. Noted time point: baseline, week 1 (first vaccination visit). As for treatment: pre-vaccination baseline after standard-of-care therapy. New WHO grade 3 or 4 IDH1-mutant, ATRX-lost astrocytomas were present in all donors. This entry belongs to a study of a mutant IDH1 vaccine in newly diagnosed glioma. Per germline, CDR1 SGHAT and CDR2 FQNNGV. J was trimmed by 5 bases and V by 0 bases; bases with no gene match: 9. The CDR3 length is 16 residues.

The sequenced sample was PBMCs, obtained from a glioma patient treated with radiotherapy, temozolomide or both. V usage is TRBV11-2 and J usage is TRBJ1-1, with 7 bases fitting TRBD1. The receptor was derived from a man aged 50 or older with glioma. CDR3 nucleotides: TGTGCCAGCAGCTTAGAGAGGGGGCTGCTCCCAACTGAAGCTTTCTTT. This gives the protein CASSLERGLLPTEAFF.